The T cell receptor beta chain under discussion was sequenced for a study of STAT5B mutations in CD4+ large granular lymphocyte leukemia (dated 2022 in TCRdb). As for the study more broadly: Among the healthy controls, the CDR3 'QG' motif was associated with a particular HLA allele. Flow cytometry on FACSCanto II or FACSVerse showed that the purified fractions were more than 95% pure among lymphocytes. The study compared the TCRbeta repertoires of patients with CD4+ T-cell large granular lymphocyte leukemia against those of healthy blood donors. Beyond this particular receptor, the publication reports: The data were not HLA-matched, and the higher clonality in CD4+ T-LGLL than in CD8+ T-LGLL could be due to the relatively small sample size. CD4-sorted patient repertoires appeared more clonal than healthy CD4+ repertoires, and this difference persisted after removing the putative leukemic clones. Main leukemic clonotypes were private to each patient, although around 25% of the main leukemic clonotypes were found at low frequency in the non-leukemic repertoires of other patients. TRBV06-family usage was enriched among the top patient clones (8/27) compared with healthy controls (2/35).

The healthy controls were 37 blood donors, and the buffy coats of these donors were supplied by the Finnish Red Cross blood service. All TCR-sequenced material derived from peripheral blood: patient blood samples and healthy donor buffy coats. Peripheral blood mononuclear cells were isolated by Ficoll-Hypaque gradient centrifugation. For the healthy controls, CD4+ cells were obtained from buffy coats by magnetic purification. Genomic DNA was extracted using the Gentra Puregene Cell and Tissue kit, and a Qubit 2.0 fluorometer was used to quantify it. Sequences SGHDT (CDR1) and YYEEEE (CDR2) are obtained from the germline V gene. Reading from cysteine to phenylalanine, the CDR3 counts 16 amino acids. Kept here is only the CDR3 DNA, which spans 48 bases and is read in frame from base 1. From V the trimming removes 0 bases and from J it removes 7 bases, while the gene matches leave 6 bases of the junction unaccounted for.

TCRbeta rearrangements were sequenced from genomic DNA using the immunoSEQ assay at survey resolution. The original methods were these. In the TCR sequencing data, the lowest productive clonotype frequency that could be detected was 2.59 x 10-5. Only productive TCRbeta rearrangements, meaning sequences that were complete and in-frame, were kept for the analyses. Clonality for each sample was calculated as Simpson clonality in the immunoSEQ Analyzer version 3.0. Clones were categorized by frequency as very rare, small, medium, large (1-20%) or hyperexpanded (>20%). Generation probabilities were estimated with OLGA 1.2.3, V-gene circos plots were made with VDJtools, specificities were searched in VDJdb, and CDR3 motifs were identified with GLIPH. TCRdb provides this immuneACCESS table in a form limited to in-frame rearrangements. Some clones are lacking; in checked studies, under half of them reflect an unresolved V gene, and why the rest are absent is not known. The DNA was the basis for D and trimming; V, J and clone size are from that table. Here the sample has 45,000 to 50,000 clones; around 81% occur a single time. Approximately 0.4% of the sample belongs to the ten largest clones.

Remarks on this clone: This receptor's antigen is unknown. Base qualities are not provided; no much larger clone lies one nucleotide away.

The source of this sequence is a human donor in good health. The specimen was CD4+ T cells from blood buffy coats. The receptor chain draws on TRBV5-6 and TRBJ1-6; 8 junctional bases match TRBD1. CDR3 reads: CASSLELGQGNSPLHF. DNA sequence: TGTGCCAGCAGCTTGGAACTCGGACAGGGAAATTCACCCCTCCACTTT.